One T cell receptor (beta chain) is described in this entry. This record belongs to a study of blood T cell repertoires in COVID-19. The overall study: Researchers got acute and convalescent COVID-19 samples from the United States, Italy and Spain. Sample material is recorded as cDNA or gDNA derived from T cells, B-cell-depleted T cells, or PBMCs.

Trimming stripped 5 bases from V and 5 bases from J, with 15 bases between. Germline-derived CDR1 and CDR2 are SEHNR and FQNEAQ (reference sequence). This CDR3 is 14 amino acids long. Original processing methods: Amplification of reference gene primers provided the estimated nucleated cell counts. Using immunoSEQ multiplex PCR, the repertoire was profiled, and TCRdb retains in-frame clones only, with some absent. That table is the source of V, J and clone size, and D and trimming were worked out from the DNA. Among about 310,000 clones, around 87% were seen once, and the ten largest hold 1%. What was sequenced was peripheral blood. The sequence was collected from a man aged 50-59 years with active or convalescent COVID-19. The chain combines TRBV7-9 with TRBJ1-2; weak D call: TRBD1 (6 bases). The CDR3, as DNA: TGTGCCAGCAGCCCCGGAGACAGGATTTATGGCTACACCTTC. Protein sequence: CASSPGDRIYGYTF.